The T cell receptor (beta chain) under discussion was sequenced for a study of control samples from healthy donors and cancer patients. The CDR3 consists of 14 residues. The germline V gene encodes CDR1 GTSNPN and CDR2 SVGIG (reference sequence). V gave up 2 bases and J gave up 6 bases; unmatched junction bases: 7. The data were produced by immunoSEQ multiplex PCR, yet TCRdb's version contains in-frame clones alone and is incomplete. The sample includes around 150,000 clones, around 94% of them seen just once. The sample consisted of PBMCs. The chain combines TRBV30 with TRBJ1-1, with TRBD1 matching over 9 bases. This TCR derives from a man in his 60s with colorectal cancer. The CDR3 loop reads CAWSIEDRGSEAFF. Here the CDR3 DNA reads TGTGCCTGGAGTATTGAGGACAGGGGCTCTGAAGCTTTCTTT.